A selection of T cell receptor beta chains follows, all from one sample in a study of identical twins. From the 5' RACE reads, TCRdb called clonotypes with MiXCR, one entry per CDR3 protein. The data hold fewer than 650,000 distinct CDR3 sequences, with 9.6% observed a single time. These same records also appear under a second study, on yellow fever vaccine responses in identical twins.

Sequenced input: PBMCs. These receptors were taken from a woman aged 18-30 years in good health. The CDR3 runs from the conserved cysteine through the conserved F or W. D genes are given only for firm matches. Expanded clones get a size class; other rows say once, few or many, or leave the size out.

few,TRBV12-5,TRBJ1-1,.,TGTGCTAGTGGTTTTGTGCAGGGAAAGTTGGCAGCTTTCTTT,CASGFVQGKLAAFF
many,TRBV18,TRBJ2-3,.,TGTGCCAGCTCTCGGGCCACAGATACGCAGTATTTT,CASSRATDTQYF
.,TRBV18,TRBJ1-1,.,TGTGCCAGCTCACCAGTGGCGGCGAACACTGAAGCTTTCTTT,CASSPVAANTEAFF
few,TRBV5-1,TRBJ1-1,TRBD1,TGCGCCAGCAGCGCCGGGACAGGGGCTGGGAACACTGAAGCTTTCTTT,CASSAGTGAGNTEAFF
many,TRBV7-2,TRBJ2-7,.,TGTGCCAGCAGCCTCTTTCGGGGGGCCTCCTACGAGCAGTACTTC,CASSLFRGASYEQYF
few,TRBV12-3/TRBV12-4,TRBJ2-5,TRBD1,TGTGCCAGCAGTTTAGCGCAGGGCAGGGGGCAGGAGACCCAGTACTTC,CASSLAQGRGQETQYF
.,TRBV6-2/TRBV6-3,TRBJ2-2,.,TGTGCCAGCAGTGGACACTCGAACACCGGGGAGCTGTTTTTT,CASSGHSNTGELFF
.,TRBV3-1,TRBJ2-5,.,TGTGCCAGCAGCCAAGATCCGTGGACCCAGTACTTC,CASSQDPWTQYF
many,TRBV6-1,TRBJ2-1,TRBD2,TGTGCCAGTCGACTAGCGGGAGTGAATGAGCAGTTCTTC,CASRLAGVNEQFF
few,TRBV3-1,TRBJ2-3,.,TGTGCCAGTAAAAGACCGGGACAATCAGATACGCAGTATTTT,CASKRPGQSDTQYF
few,TRBV6-5,TRBJ2-3,.,TGTGCCAGCAGTTACACCCCTAGCACAGATACGCAGTATTTT,CASSYTPSTDTQYF
.,TRBV7-9,TRBJ2-7,.,TGTGCCAGCAGGGCCGAGGGGGGGCTCGGCGAGCAGTACTTC,CASRAEGGLGEQYF
many,TRBV5-1,TRBJ2-2,.,TGCGCCAGCAACGGTGTTGGGACGGAGGGCACCGGGGAGCTGTTTTTT,CASNGVGTEGTGELFF
.,TRBV20-1,TRBJ2-7,TRBD2,TGCAGTGCTAGTTCCCGGGCGTCTAGCGGGTCCTACGAGCAGTACTTC,CSASSRASSGSYEQYF
many,TRBV3-1,TRBJ1-6,TRBD1,TGTGCCAGCAGCCAAGGATGGAGGACAGGGGGCGCGGATTCACCCCTCCACTTT,CASSQGWRTGGADSPLHF
few,TRBV6-4,TRBJ1-5,TRBD1,TGTGCCAGCAGCGAGACAGGGAATCAGCCCCAGCATTTT,CASSETGNQPQHF
many,TRBV12-3/TRBV12-4,TRBJ1-1,.,TGTGCCAGCAGCCGCGGCGGGCAGGGGAGTCCTGAAGCTTTCTTT,CASSRGGQGSPEAFF
many,TRBV5-1,TRBJ2-5,TRBD1,TGCGCCAGCAGCTCGGGCAGGGGGCAAGAGACCCAGTACTTC,CASSSGRGQETQYF
few,TRBV5-1,TRBJ2-1,TRBD1,TGCGCCAGCAGCTTGGGAAGGGGACAGGGGCCCTACAATGAGCAGTTCTTC,CASSLGRGQGPYNEQFF
.,TRBV18,TRBJ2-3,TRBD2,TGTGCCAGCTCACCGTCGGTCCTAGCGGGAGACACAGATACGCAGTATTTT,CASSPSVLAGDTDTQYF
.,TRBV4-1,TRBJ2-7,.,TGCGCCAGCGCCGCACAGGGAAGGGGCTACGAGCAGTACTTC,CASAAQGRGYEQYF
.,TRBV15,TRBJ2-2,.,TGTGCCACCAGCGGAGTGTCCGGGACACAGAACACCGGGGAGCTGTTTTTT,CATSGVSGTQNTGELFF
.,TRBV2,TRBJ2-5,.,TGTGCCAGCAGCGAAATGGGACCCCCCGAGACCCAGTACTTC,CASSEMGPPETQYF
.,TRBV6-2/TRBV6-3,TRBJ2-7,TRBD1,TGTGCCAGCAGTTACGAGTGGGACAGATACGAGCAGTACTTC,CASSYEWDRYEQYF
.,TRBV6-1,TRBJ2-7,.,TGTGCCAGCAGTCCCAGGGTCCGTAGTTACGAGCAGTACTTC,CASSPRVRSYEQYF
many,TRBV7-9,TRBJ1-5,.,TGTGCCAGCAGCTTAGCGACGAGTCAGCCCCAGCATTTT,CASSLATSQPQHF
few,TRBV6-1,TRBJ2-3,.,TGTGCCAGCAGTGAATTGAGAAGCGAGAGGACAGATACGCAGTATTTT,CASSELRSERTDTQYF
many,TRBV28,TRBJ2-1,.,TGTGCCAGCAGCCCGCCCGGGCGGACGTACAATGAGCAGTTCTTC,CASSPPGRTYNEQFF
many,TRBV27,TRBJ2-4,.,TGTGCCAGCAGTCCCGGACAGTATGGCATTCAGTACTTC,CASSPGQYGIQYF
many,TRBV2,TRBJ1-5,.,TGTGCCAGCAGCGTTACCGGGGCCAATCAGCCCCAGCATTTT,CASSVTGANQPQHF
.,TRBV29-1,TRBJ2-5,.,TGCAGCGTAGACCCCTACAGGGAGGGAGAGACCCAGTACTTC,CSVDPYREGETQYF
many,TRBV28,TRBJ2-1,TRBD2,TGTGCCAGCAGTTACCGGGACTACCCCTACAATGAGCAGTTCTTC,CASSYRDYPYNEQFF
many,TRBV29-1,TRBJ2-2,.,TGCAGCATCCAGTGGGGAAACACCGGGGAGCTGTTTTTT,CSIQWGNTGELFF
many,TRBV20-1,TRBJ2-3,.,TGCAGTGCTAGTAGTCGAGATACGCAGTATTTT,CSASSRDTQYF
many,TRBV9,TRBJ2-3,.,TGTGCCAGCAGCGTAGGGGGGGCCTACACAGATACGCAGTATTTT,CASSVGGAYTDTQYF
.,TRBV7-8,TRBJ2-3,.,TGTGCCAGCAGAAGCCCCGGGACCCTGGGGGATACGCAGTATTTT,CASRSPGTLGDTQYF
.,TRBV27,TRBJ2-7,TRBD1,TGTGCCAGCCGATATCAGGGACAGGTCAGCTCCTACGAGCAGTACTTC,CASRYQGQVSSYEQYF
few,TRBV2,TRBJ2-3,.,TGTGCCAGCAGTGAAAGAGGGACATACACAGATACGCAGTATTTT,CASSERGTYTDTQYF
many,TRBV20-1,TRBJ2-5,TRBD2,TGCAGTGCTAAGACGACTAGCGGGGGGGCTTCCCTGCTGGAGACCCAGTACTTC,CSAKTTSGGASLLETQYF
.,TRBV2,TRBJ1-5,.,TGTGCCAGCAGTGAAGCACTAGTTAGCAATCAGCCCCAGCATTTT,CASSEALVSNQPQHF
many,TRBV24-1,TRBJ2-5,TRBD2,TGTGCCACCAGTGAGTCCACTAGCGGACAAGAGACCCAGTACTTC,CATSESTSGQETQYF
few,TRBV28,TRBJ2-7,.,TGTGCCAGCAGTTTAGGATTTAGGACGATTAGCTCCTACGAGCAGTACTTC,CASSLGFRTISSYEQYF